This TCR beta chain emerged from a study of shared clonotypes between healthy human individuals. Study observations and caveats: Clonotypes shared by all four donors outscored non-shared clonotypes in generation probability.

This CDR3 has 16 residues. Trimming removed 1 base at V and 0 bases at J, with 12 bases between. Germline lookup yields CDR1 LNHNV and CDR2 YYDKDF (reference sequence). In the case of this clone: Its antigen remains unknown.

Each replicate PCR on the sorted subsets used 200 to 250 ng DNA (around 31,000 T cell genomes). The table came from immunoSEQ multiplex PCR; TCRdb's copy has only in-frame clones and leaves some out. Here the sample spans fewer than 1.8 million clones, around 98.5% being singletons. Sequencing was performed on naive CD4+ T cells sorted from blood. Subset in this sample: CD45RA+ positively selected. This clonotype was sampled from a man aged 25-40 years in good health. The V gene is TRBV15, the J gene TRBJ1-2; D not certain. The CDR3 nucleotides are TGTGCCACCAGCAGAGTGGGCACCCGGCCTAACTATGGCTACACCTTC. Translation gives CATSRVGTRPNYGYTF.